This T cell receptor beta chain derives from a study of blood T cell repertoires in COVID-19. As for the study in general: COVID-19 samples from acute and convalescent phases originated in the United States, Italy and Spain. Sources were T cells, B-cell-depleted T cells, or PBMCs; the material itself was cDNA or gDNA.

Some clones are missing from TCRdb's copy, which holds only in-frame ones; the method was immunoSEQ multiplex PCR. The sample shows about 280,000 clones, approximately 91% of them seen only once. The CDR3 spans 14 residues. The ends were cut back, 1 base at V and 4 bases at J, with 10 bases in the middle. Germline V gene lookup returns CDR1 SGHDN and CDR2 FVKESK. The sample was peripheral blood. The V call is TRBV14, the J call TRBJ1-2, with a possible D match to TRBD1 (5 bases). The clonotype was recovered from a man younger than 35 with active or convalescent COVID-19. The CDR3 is CASSQGQGGYGYTF. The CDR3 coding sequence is TGTGCCAGCAGCCAAGGTCAGGGCGGCTATGGCTACACCTTC.